The 14 T cell receptor beta chains below were found in one sample sequenced in a study of T-cell reconstitution after alpha-beta-depleted transplantation in children listed by TCRdb under 2016. The time point label of this sample denotes: day 60 (about 2 months) after transplantation. Interpreted using the paper, the treatment or condition label stands for: allogeneic hematopoietic cell transplantation with graft depleted of TCRalphabeta T cells and CD19 B cells. Libraries came from PCR. The sequencer listed for this sample is Illumina HiSeq 2500. TCR library preparation used molecular barcoding, with unique molecular identifiers applied to normalize quantification of the TCRbeta repertoire. TCRdb reanalyzed the raw reads on its own, using fastp at Q25 for trimming and MiXCR for clone calling, and kept in-frame beta chains. Every distinct CDR3 protein forms one entry, paired with its most common genes and DNA. Recorded for this sample are roughly 30,000 distinct CDR3 sequences; 6% to 8.5% of them occurred a single time. The ten largest clones represent around 30% of the sample.

Their antigens remain unidentified. On the study overall, not on this receptor specifically: Apparently early alphabetaT-cell count recovery about two months after transplant reportedly relied on only several hundred rapidly expanded clones derived from non-depleted graft cells.

The starting material was peripheral blood, obtained 60 days after TCRalphabeta/CD19-depleted stem cell transplant. These receptors were obtained from a child younger than two who had a stem cell transplant for acute myeloid leukemia, so the T cells may come from the graft donor.

This clonotype was observed at least ten times. The genes are TRBV4-2 and TRBJ1-4; 12 nucleotides align to TRBD1. Germline values: CDR1 LGHNA, CDR2 YNFKEQ. The V segment lost 4 bases and the J segment 10 bases; nucleotides outside the gene matches: 13. The length of the CDR3 is 17 residues. CDR3 DNA sequence: TGTGCCAGCAGCCTAACAGACACCGGGACAGGGGGCAGAAAACTGTTTTTT. It translates to CASSLTDTGTGGRKLFF.

This clonotype was counted ten times or more. The rearrangement links TRBV15 to TRBJ2-7; no definite D call. CDR3 length equals 12 residues. Trimming took 1 base from V and 11 from J, leaving 12 bases between them. Looked up from germline, CDR1 is LNHNV and CDR2 is YYDKDF (reference sequence). CDR3 nucleotide sequence: TGTGCCACCAGCAGAGTTCAAGGACGGGAGTACTTC. Translation: CATSRVQGREYF. The full variable domain, in which reference TRBV15 and TRBJ2-7 provide the parts outside the CDR3, is DAMVIQNPRYQVTQFGKPVTLSCSQTLNHNVMYWYQQKSSQAPKLLFHYYDKDFNNEADTPDNFQSRRPNTSFCFLDIRSPGLGDTAMYLCATSRVQGREYFGPGTRLTVT.

This clonotype was detected many times. V gene TRBV6-1 combines with J gene TRBJ2-6; D may be TRBD2 (5 bases). V dropped 6 bases and J dropped 0 bases, with 9 bases sitting between them. The germline CDR1 and CDR2 sequences are MNHNS and SASEGT. There are 15 residues in the CDR3. The CDR3 reads CASSWTFSGANVLTF. CDR3 DNA sequence: TGTGCCAGCAGCTGGACTTTCTCTGGGGCCAACGTCCTGACTTTC.

At least ten counts were recorded for this clonotype. V usage is TRBV6-5 and J usage is TRBJ2-1, with D perhaps assigned TRBD1 or TRBD2 (5 bases each). Trimming stripped 6 bases from V and 2 bases from J, with 14 bases between. The CDR3 has 15 residues. The germline V gene has CDR1 MNHEY and CDR2 SVGAGI. The CDR3 loop reads CASSLGTGPYNEQFF. CDR3 bases: TGTGCCAGCAGCCTTGGGACGGGCCCCTACAATGAGCAGTTCTTC.

This clonotype was seen at least ten times. The J gene is TRBJ2-3, the V gene TRBV7-2, with D uncertain. Germline V gives CDR1 SGHTA, CDR2 FQGNSA. This CDR3 has 15 amino acids. V was trimmed by 3 bases and J by 2 bases, leaving 12 bases between them. The CDR3 here is CASSFLTVYTDTQYF. In DNA form, the CDR3 reads TGTGCCAGCAGCTTTCTGACGGTATACACAGATACGCAGTATTTT.

This clonotype was seen at least ten times. V gene TRBV7-8 combines with J gene TRBJ2-2, with D possibly TRBD2 on 5 matching bases. CDR1 and CDR2 from the germline V gene are SGHVS and FQNEAQ. The CDR3 sequence is 19 residues long. V dropped 3 bases and J dropped 2 bases, with 22 bases sitting between them. The CDR3 DNA sequence: TGTGCCAGCAGCTTGAGGCTCCATCGGGTGCGGGTCAACACCGGGGAGCTGTTTTTT. The encoded protein is CASSLRLHRVRVNTGELFF.

This clonotype was seen a handful of times. The chain couples TRBV4-2 to TRBJ1-2; 10 positions agree with TRBD1. This CDR3 comprises 14 residues. Trimming took 4 bases from V and 7 from J; bases not matched to a gene: 6. In germline, CDR1 is LGHNA, CDR2 YNFKEQ. The CDR3 here is CASSPSRDRGGYTF. In DNA, the CDR3 is TGTGCCAGCAGCCCAAGCCGGGACAGGGGTGGCTACACCTTC.

This clonotype showed up just a few times. Its ends do not fully match the called genes, so a read error is possible. The chain is built from TRBV27 and TRBJ2-3, with D perhaps matching TRBD2 (5 bases). Germline V gene data show CDR1 as MNHEY and CDR2 as SMNVEV (reference sequence). The CDR3 consists of 14 residues. The DNA of the CDR3 is TGCACCAGCAGTTTCCCTTGGAGGCCAGATACGCAGTATTTT. Translated: CTSSFPWRPDTQYF.

This clonotype was seen repeatedly, ten times or more. The rearrangement uses TRBV15 and TRBJ2-4, with D unclear. Trimming left V 5 bases short and J 6 bases short, with 14 bases between. The germline V gene encodes CDR1 LNHNV and CDR2 YYDKDF (reference sequence). CDR3 length: 14 residues. The CDR3 region is CATSPPEKLNIQYF. CDR3 DNA sequence: TGTGCCACCAGCCCCCCCGAGAAGTTAAACATTCAGTACTTC.

Many counts were recorded for this clonotype. V is TRBV27 and J is TRBJ2-7; 8 bases are a match to TRBD1. Germline CDR1 reads MNHEY; CDR2 reads SMNVEV (reference sequence). The CDR3 totals 16 residues. V was pared by 3 bases and J by 5 bases, with 12 bases of the junction left unmatched. The CDR3 DNA is TGTGCCAGCAGTTTTGCGGACAGGGCTGAGGGTGACGAGCAGTACTTC. As protein: CASSFADRAEGDEQYF.

This clonotype has a count of ten or more. J is TRBJ1-2 and V is TRBV6-6; D possibly corresponds to TRBD1 (6 bases). Germline values: CDR1 MNHNY, CDR2 SVGAGI (reference sequence). This CDR3 comprises 11 residues. The V end was cut by 11 bases, the J end by 7 bases, with 14 bases between. The chain's CDR3 is CAAGEGLGYTF. In DNA, the CDR3 is TGTGCCGCAGGGGAGGGTCTTGGCTACACCTTC.

This clonotype occurred many times. The CDR3 spells CASSLSPDRVGGELFF. In nucleotides, the CDR3 is TGTGCCAGCAGTTTATCCCCGGACAGGGTGGGAGGGGAGCTGTTTTTT. V and J are TRBV12-3 or TRBV12-4 and TRBJ2-2, with TRBD1 matching over 8 bases. The CDR3 contains 16 residues. Losses at the gene ends were 2 bases for V and 8 bases for J; bases not matched to a gene: 10.

This clonotype was recorded at least ten times. The CDR3, as DNA: TGTGCCAGCAGCGTAGGGTGGGACGCTGCCTACGAGCAGTACTTC. Translated, it gives CASSVGWDAAYEQYF. This chain connects TRBV9 to TRBJ2-7; D possibly matches TRBD1 or TRBD2 (5 bases each). The CDR3 extends over 15 amino acids. V gave up 0 bases and J gave up 2 bases, with 12 bases separating them. Germline CDR1 and CDR2: SGDLS and YYNGEE.

In this sample, this clonotype turned up many times. The chain joins TRBV7-9 to TRBJ2-7; 9 nucleotides agree with TRBD2. The CDR3 covers 15 residues. V shed 5 bases and J 5 bases; nucleotides not matched to a gene: 10. From germline, CDR1 is SEHNR and CDR2 FQNEAQ (reference sequence). CDR3 in DNA: TGTGCCAGCAGCCCCGGGGTAGCGGGAGTCCACGAGCAGTACTTC. It specifies CASSPGVAGVHEQYF. The whole variable domain, remainder taken from reference TRBV7-9 and TRBJ2-7, is DTGVSQNPRHKITKRGQNVTFRCDPISEHNRLYWYRQTLGQGPEFLTYFQNEAQLEKSRLLSDRFSAERPKGSFSTLEIQRTEQGDSAMYLCASSPGVAGVHEQYFGPGTRLTVT.